This T cell receptor (beta chain) was obtained from a study of T cell responses to AZD1222 COVID-19 vaccine. General study findings and limits: A rise in Spike-specific TCR breadth and depth followed two AZD1222 doses. Nearly half of spike-specific TCRs reportedly target variant regions that are unmutated in the B.1.351 and B.1.1.7 variants. Baseline serology detected seropositivity in only 5 to 7 AZD1222 recipients.

This CDR3 region has 15 residues. Trimming at V came to 4 bases and at J to 1 base, leaving 1 base not matched to a gene. Germline V CDR1 and CDR2: SGHTS, YDEGEE. The method was immunoSEQ multiplex PCR; TCRdb's version includes in-frame clones alone and lacks a portion of them. The sample gives approximately 170,000 clones, around 90% of which show up once; 1.6% is in the top ten. Worth noting for this clone: Its antigen is undetermined.

The sample in question was peripheral blood, obtained on day 0 of AZD1222 vaccination. V usage is TRBV5-8 and J usage is TRBJ2-3; TRBD2 matches 12 bases. This receptor was identified in an adult in good health. CDR3 coding DNA: TGTGCCAGCAGCCGACTAGCGGGGGGCACAGATACGCAGTATTTT. This sequence encodes CASSRLAGGTDTQYF.